The present T cell receptor beta chain was sequenced within a study of cytomegalovirus exposure and HLA in healthy donors. Study outcomes and limitations: CMV serostatus was the sole immune exposure data available.

It was with 60 Vbeta and 13 Jbeta primers that the PCR ran. Assay used: immunoSEQ multiplex PCR; TCRdb lists only in-frame clones, some missing. In the table there are approximately 110,000 clones, roughly 68% of which are singletons. This CDR3 is 15 amino acids long. V lost 6 bases, J lost 5 bases, and 12 bases stayed unmatched. Germline V gene data show CDR1 as MNHNS and CDR2 as SASEGT. A note on this clone: Its antigen is unknown.

The sequenced sample consisted of PBMCs. This TCR was sampled from a woman aged 45 to 65 in good health and CMV-seropositive. The chain employs TRBV6-1 and TRBJ1-2; TRBD1 matches at 7 bases. CDR3 nucleotide sequence: TGTGCCAGCAGGGAACTTGGGACAGAGCGATATGGCTACACCTTC. Translated: CASRELGTERYGYTF.